This TCR beta chain originates from a study of OX40 agonist ivuxolimab in advanced cancers. Germline values: CDR1 SGHNT, CDR2 YYREEE (reference sequence). This CDR3 is built from 18 residues. V lost 4 bases, J lost 0 bases, and 22 bases lay in between. Method: immunoSEQ multiplex PCR; TCRdb's copy keeps in-frame clones and lacks some. The sample holds 53,000 or so clones, around 82% seen once. This clone was found a few times. With baseline, cycle 4 day 1, and cycle 7 day 1 as timepoints, blood was sampled. The chain couples TRBV5-4 to TRBJ1-2; tentative D call: TRBD1 (5 bases). This receptor was taken from an adult with an advanced solid tumor such as melanoma, head and neck, liver or kidney cancer. The specimen was CD4+ or CD8+ T cells sorted from blood, collected in a trial of the OX40 agonist ivuxolimab. The CDR3 sequence is CASSQIPGTKLANYGYTF. CDR3 in DNA: TGTGCCAGCAGCCAGATTCCCGGGACGAAGTTAGCTAACTATGGCTACACCTTC.